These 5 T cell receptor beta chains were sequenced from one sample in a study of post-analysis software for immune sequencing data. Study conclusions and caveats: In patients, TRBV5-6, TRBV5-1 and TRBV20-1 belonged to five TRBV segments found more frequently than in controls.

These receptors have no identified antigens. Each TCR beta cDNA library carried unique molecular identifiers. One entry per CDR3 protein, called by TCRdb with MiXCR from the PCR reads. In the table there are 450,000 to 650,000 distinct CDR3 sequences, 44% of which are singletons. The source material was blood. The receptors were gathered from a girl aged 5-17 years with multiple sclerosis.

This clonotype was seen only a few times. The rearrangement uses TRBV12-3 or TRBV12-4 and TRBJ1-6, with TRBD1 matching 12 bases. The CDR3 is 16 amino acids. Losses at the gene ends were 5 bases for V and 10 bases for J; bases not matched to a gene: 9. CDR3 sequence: CASSGTGGLGRSPLHF. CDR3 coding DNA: TGTGCCAGCAGTGGGACAGGGGGCTTGGGGAGATCACCCCTCCACTTT.

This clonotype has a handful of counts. The CDR3 is CSAAGQGTYEQYF. CDR3 nucleotides: TGCAGTGCCGCGGGCCAGGGTACCTACGAGCAGTACTTC. The chain employs TRBV20-1 and TRBJ2-7; D tentatively fits TRBD1 or TRBD2 (5 bases each). V lost 6 bases and J lost 2, with 14 bases in between. The CDR3 totals 13 residues. Germline-derived CDR1 and CDR2 are DFQATT and SNEGSKA (reference sequence).

The CDR3 bases are TGCAGTGTCTTTCGGGACCTGAACACTGAAGCTTTCTTT. It codes for CSVFRDLNTEAFF. This sequence joins TRBV20-1 and TRBJ1-1; D is perhaps TRBD1 (5 bases). CDR3 length: 13 amino acids. CDR1 is DFQATT and CDR2 is SNEGSKA in the germline V gene (reference sequence). The V and J ends lost 7 bases and 0 bases respectively, with 12 bases between them.

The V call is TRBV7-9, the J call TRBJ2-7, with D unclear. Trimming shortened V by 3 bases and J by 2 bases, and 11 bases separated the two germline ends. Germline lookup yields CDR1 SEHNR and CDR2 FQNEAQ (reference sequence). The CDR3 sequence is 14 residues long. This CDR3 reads CASSFGDLTYEQYF. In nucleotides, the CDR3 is TGTGCCAGCAGCTTTGGAGACCTTACCTACGAGCAGTACTTC.

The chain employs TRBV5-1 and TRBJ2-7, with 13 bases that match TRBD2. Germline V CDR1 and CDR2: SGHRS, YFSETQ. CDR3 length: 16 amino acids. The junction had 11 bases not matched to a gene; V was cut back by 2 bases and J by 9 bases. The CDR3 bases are TGCGCCAGCAGCTTCACCGGGACTAGCGGGACCTCCGGGCAGTACTTC. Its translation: CASSFTGTSGTSGQYF.